Listed below are T cell receptor beta chains from one sample, sequenced in a study of shared clonotypes between healthy human individuals. Data came from immunoSEQ multiplex PCR; TCRdb stores just in-frame clones and leaves some out. The repertoire holds some 2,000,000 clones, with approximately 96% as singletons. Material: naive CD4+ T cells sorted from blood. These receptors were obtained from a man between 18 and 35 years old in good health. Both conserved end residues are part of each CDR3. A D gene is named only where the DNA matches it firmly. Clone size, where shown, is once, few, many, or a class for clones that have expanded.

clone_size,v_call,d_call,j_call,cdr3_nt,cdr3_aa
once,TRBV27,.,TRBJ1-1,TGTGCCAGCAGTTCTGCCTCCGGAACAGGTTACACTGAAGCTTTCTTT,CASSSASGTGYTEAFF
.,TRBV15,TRBD1,TRBJ1-5,TGTGCCACCAGCAGAGTGGGACAGGGTCAAGGACAGCCCCAGCATTTT,CATSRVGQGQGQPQHF
.,TRBV6-1,TRBD1,TRBJ2-5,TGTGCCAGCTTCGCGGACAGGGTCGGGGAGACCCAGTACTTC,CASFADRVGETQYF
.,TRBV30,.,TRBJ1-1,TGTGCCTGGAGTGGACAAGTGAACACTGAAGCTTTCTTT,CAWSGQVNTEAFF
.,TRBV6-5,TRBD1,TRBJ2-1,TGTGCCAGCACAACAGAGACAGGGACCCCTTCATTCTTC,CASTTETGTPSFF
.,TRBV5-1,.,TRBJ2-5,TGCGCCAGCAGCTCCGGGACTTTGCAAGAGACCCAGTACTTC,CASSSGTLQETQYF
.,TRBV9,.,TRBJ2-3,TGTGCCAGCAGCGTAGCGGGCGGTGTTGAGCAGTATTTT,CASSVAGGVEQYF
.,TRBV2,TRBD1,TRBJ1-6,TGTGCCAGCAGTCCCCCGGGACAGGGGAATTCACCCCTCCACTTT,CASSPPGQGNSPLHF
once,TRBV6-1,.,TRBJ2-2,TGTGCCAGCAGTAACAGCCCGAACACCGGGGAGCTGTTTTTT,CASSNSPNTGELFF
.,TRBV6-5,TRBD2,TRBJ2-7,TGTGCCAGCCGACGCTTTCGGGCGGGAGTGAACGAGCAGTACTTC,CASRRFRAGVNEQYF
.,TRBV27,.,TRBJ2-3,TGTGCCAGCAGTTTAGAGGGACTCCCGGGAACAGATACGCAGTATTTT,CASSLEGLPGTDTQYF
.,TRBV5-5,.,TRBJ1-2,TGTGCCAGCAGCTTGGCGACGGGGAACTATGGCTACACCTTC,CASSLATGNYGYTF
.,TRBV5-8,.,TRBJ1-2,TGTGCCAGCAGCCCGGAGGGAGGGCGAGGGTATGGCTACACCTTC,CASSPEGGRGYGYTF
.,TRBV2,.,TRBJ1-1,TGTGCCAGCAGTCATAAGGAGAACACTGAAGCTTTCTTT,CASSHKENTEAFF
.,TRBV6-5,.,TRBJ2-5,TGTGCCAGCAGTTACATCCCCCAAGAGACCCAGTACTTC,CASSYIPQETQYF
.,TRBV9,.,TRBJ1-3,TGTGCCAGCAGCCTTACAGGAAACACCATATATTTT,CASSLTGNTIYF
.,TRBV19,.,TRBJ2-5,TGTGCCAGTAATAAGGAGCGGACGGCTCAAGAGACCCAGTACTTC,CASNKERTAQETQYF
.,TRBV5-8,.,TRBJ1-5,TGTGCCAGCAGCTTCGGCGTGGGGAGCAATCAGCCCCAGCATTTT,CASSFGVGSNQPQHF
.,TRBV6-5,.,TRBJ1-5,TGTGCCAGCAAAGGCAGTTATAGCAATCAGCCCCAGCATTTT,CASKGSYSNQPQHF
.,TRBV28,TRBD2,TRBJ2-3,TGTGCCAGCAGTTTACAGGCTAGCGGGGGTGTGACAGATACGCAGTATTTT,CASSLQASGGVTDTQYF
.,TRBV12-2,.,TRBJ1-2,TGTGCAAGTCGCCCACCCTCAACCCGCAGGGGAAGGTCCTATGGCTACACCTTC,CASRPPSTRRGRSYGYTF
.,TRBV5-4,TRBD1,TRBJ2-3,TGTGCCAGCAGTTCGTCAGGGGGCGCGGCCGATACGCAGTATTTT,CASSSSGGAADTQYF
.,TRBV2,.,TRBJ1-1,TGTGCCAGCAGTGAACGGGGAACCACTGAAGCTTTCTTT,CASSERGTTEAFF
.,TRBV28,TRBD1,TRBJ1-2,TGTGCCATCGAGGGGGCTAGGTATGGCTACACCTTC,CAIEGARYGYTF
.,TRBV28,TRBD1,TRBJ2-7,TGTGCCAGCAGTGTCTCCGGGACAGTCCTAGGGCAGTACTTC,CASSVSGTVLGQYF
.,TRBV28,TRBD1,TRBJ2-3,TGTGCCAGCGACGGCGGTCAGGGGGCCAGCACAGATACGCAGTATTTT,CASDGGQGASTDTQYF
.,TRBV9,TRBD1,TRBJ1-3,TGTGCCAGCAAGGGACAGCATGGAAACACCATATATTTT,CASKGQHGNTIYF
.,TRBV5-1,TRBD2,TRBJ2-3,TGCGCCAGCAGCTTGGGGGCGGGAGCTAGCACAGATACGCAGTATTTT,CASSLGAGASTDTQYF
.,TRBV6-5,TRBD1,TRBJ1-5,TGTGCCAGCAGTTTACAGGGGGGTAGCAATCAGCCCCAGCATTTT,CASSLQGGSNQPQHF
.,TRBV5-5,TRBD2,TRBJ2-5,TGTGCCAGCAGCGTCGAAACTAGCGCGGGCCGGACCCAGTACTTC,CASSVETSAGRTQYF
.,TRBV6-5,.,TRBJ1-6,TGTGCCAGCAGTTACGGAGGTCGGGGTTCACCCCTCCACTTT,CASSYGGRGSPLHF
.,TRBV7-9,.,TRBJ2-5,TGTGCCAGCAGCTTAGTTCTGGCTAGTGGAGAGACCCAGTACTTC,CASSLVLASGETQYF
.,TRBV2,TRBD1,TRBJ1-5,TGTGCCAGCACATCTCAGGGGGCCAGCAATCAGCCCCAGCATTTT,CASTSQGASNQPQHF
.,TRBV10-3,.,TRBJ2-7,TGTGCCATCGCTCCGGGAGTTGGTCCCTACGAGCAGTACTTC,CAIAPGVGPYEQYF
.,TRBV5-4,TRBD2,TRBJ2-5,TGTGCCAGCAGCAACTCCGGGACTAGCGTTAAAGAGACCCAGTACTTC,CASSNSGTSVKETQYF
once,TRBV7-2,.,TRBJ2-7,TGTGCCAGTGGGACTTCCTACGAGCAGTACTTC,CASGTSYEQYF
.,TRBV30,.,TRBJ1-6,TGTGCCTGGAGAGTTAAAAGGGATTTTAATTCACCCCTCCACTTT,CAWRVKRDFNSPLHF
.,TRBV11-2,.,TRBJ2-3,TGTGCCAGCAGCTTTGGGGGAGATACGCAGTATTTT,CASSFGGDTQYF
.,TRBV30,.,TRBJ2-2,TGTGCCTGGAGGTGGGGAACCAACACCGGGGAGCTGTTTTTT,CAWRWGTNTGELFF
.,TRBV19,.,TRBJ2-2,TGTGCCAGTAGCCCGGGCTCCGGGGAGCTGTTTTTT,CASSPGSGELFF
.,TRBV10-3,.,TRBJ2-5,TGTGCCATCAGTGAGTCGAGACCAGGGCAAGAGACCCAGTACTTC,CAISESRPGQETQYF
.,TRBV5-1,.,TRBJ2-3,TGCGCCAGCAGCTTGGCCCTTTCCCACACAGATACGCAGTATTTT,CASSLALSHTDTQYF